This T cell receptor (beta chain) was retrieved from a study of lung T cells in sarcoidosis with Löfgren's syndrome. Study information: Repertoire analyses centered on Löfgren's syndrome patients.

This CDR3 has 15 amino acids. Looked up from germline, CDR1 is MNHNS and CDR2 is SASEGT. V dropped 5 bases and J dropped 0; count of bases not matched to a gene: 2. TCRdb recomputed calls from the reads with MiXCR, one row per CDR3 protein. The sample lists roughly 63,000 distinct CDR3 sequences; 21% were seen once. This clonotype was seen repeatedly, ten times or more. The target antigen is unknown. Findings and caveats of the study: Multiple Löfgren's syndrome patients reportedly shared TRAV12-1 and TRBV2 CDR3 motifs, suggesting public CD4+ TCRs.

Sample: CD4+ T cells from PBMCs. This TCR derives from a human donor with sarcoidosis (Löfgren's syndrome or another form), or a control subject (not recorded which). The chain recombines TRBV6-1 with TRBJ2-1; 9 nucleotides line up with TRBD1. CDR3 DNA: TGTGCCAGCAGTTCGGACAGGGGCTCCTACAATGAGCAGTTCTTC. Translation gives CASSSDRGSYNEQFF.